The sequence of this TCR beta chain was determined in a study of blood T cell repertoires in COVID-19. Turning to the study itself: Acute-phase and convalescent COVID-19 samples originated in the United States, Italy and Spain.

The CDR3 is 13 amino acids. Between the trimmed V and J ends, which lost 0 bases and 6 bases, there was a span of 6 bases. Germline V gene lookup returns CDR1 MNHEY and CDR2 SMNVEV (reference sequence). Sequencing was performed with immunoSEQ multiplex PCR; in TCRdb, only in-frame clones are kept and a portion is missing. This table holds approximately 97,000 clones, over 75% found once. The TCR was taken from a man aged 55 to 70 with acute or convalescent COVID-19. Sequenced sample: peripheral blood. V gene TRBV27 combines with J gene TRBJ1-5, with TRBD1 as a possible D gene (6 bases). The CDR3 DNA sequence: TGTGCCAGCAGTTTATCGGGGGCTCAGCCCCAGCATTTT. It specifies CASSLSGAQPQHF.